The 2 T cell receptor beta chains reported below all come from one sample, sequenced in a study of CD8+ T cells in alopecia areata. TCR sequencing used cDNA made by reverse transcription of extracted RNA. The method was immunoSEQ multiplex PCR; TCRdb's version includes in-frame clones alone and lacks a portion of them. The sample lists fewer than 100,000 clones, roughly two thirds occurring once. Treatment described: oral pan-JAK inhibitor, 5-10 mg twice daily. Sample: CD8+ T cells sorted from blood, taken at week 4, from a patient treated with tofacitinib. All receptors come from a human donor with alopecia areata.

The chain recombines TRBV6-6 with TRBJ1-2, with D uncertain. Germline CDR1 MNHNY, CDR2 SVGAGI (reference sequence). Trimming stripped 0 bases from V and 2 bases from J, with 4 bases between. This CDR3 has 13 residues. The CDR3 loop is CASSYSSNYGYTF. The CDR3 coding sequence is TGTGCCAGCAGTTACTCGTCGAACTATGGCTACACCTTC.

This sequence joins TRBV27 and TRBJ2-1, with TRBD2 identical over 10 bases. CDR1 and CDR2 from the germline V gene are MNHEY and SMNVEV (reference sequence). The CDR3 contains 19 residues. Trimming took 2 bases from V and 3 from J; bases not matched to a gene: 13. DNA of the CDR3: TGTGCCAGCAGTTTAGTGTCTAGCGGGAGTTATAACCTCTACAATGAGCAGTTCTTC. It is translated as CASSLVSSGSYNLYNEQFF.